The next 27 T cell receptor beta chains were all read from a single sample in a study of blood T cell repertoires in COVID-19. Libraries were prepared by immunoSEQ multiplex PCR; TCRdb keeps only in-frame clonotypes and omits some of them. Among 65,000 to 85,000 clones listed, around nine tenths were seen once. Sequenced input: peripheral blood. The receptors stem from a young woman with acute or convalescent COVID-19.

The V and J genes are TRBV7-6 and TRBJ2-5; D perhaps matches TRBD1 (5 bases). From germline, CDR1 is SGHVS and CDR2 FNYEAQ. Trimming removed 1 base at V and 2 bases at J, with 17 bases between. There are 17 residues in the CDR3. The CDR3 DNA sequence: TGTGCCAGCAGCTTAGGATTCAGGGAACTTAATCAAGAGACCCAGTACTTC. Amino acid sequence: CASSLGFRELNQETQYF. The full variable domain, completed using reference TRBV7-6 and TRBJ2-5, is GAGVSQSPRYKVTKRGQDVALRCDPISGHVSLYWYRQALGQGPEFLTYFNYEAQQDKSGLPNDRFSAERPEGSISTLTIQRTEQRDSAMYRCASSLGFRELNQETQYFGPGTRLLVL.

The rearrangement joins TRBV19 to TRBJ2-2; 7 bases fit TRBD1. The junction had 6 bases not matched to a gene; V was cut back by 8 bases and J by 3 bases. The CDR3 is 14 amino acids. Per the germline V gene, CDR1 is LNHDA and CDR2 is SQIVND (reference sequence). DNA for the CDR3: TGTGCCAGTGAGGGCCAGGGGGACACCGGGGAGCTGTTTTTT. It encodes CASEGQGDTGELFF.

The rearrangement joins TRBV5-8 to TRBJ2-3; TRBD2 is a possible D gene (7 bases). From germline, CDR1 is SGHTS and CDR2 YDEGEE. Trimming shortened V by 4 bases and J by 3 bases, and 12 bases separated the two germline ends. This CDR3 region has 14 residues. CDR3 in amino acids: CASSRGGGTDTQYF. The CDR3 region has the DNA TGTGCCAGCAGCCGAGGGGGGGGAACAGATACGCAGTATTTT. The whole variable domain, filled in from reference TRBV5-8 and TRBJ2-3, reads EAGVTQSPTHLIKTRGQQATLRCSPISGHTSVYWYQQALGLGLQFLLWYDEGEERNRGNFPPRFSGRQFPNYSSELNVNALELEDSALYLCASSRGGGTDTQYFGPGTRLTVL.

The genes are TRBV5-4 and TRBJ1-6; 9 bases are shared with TRBD1. J was trimmed by 7 bases and V by 0 bases; bases with no gene match: 2. Germline V gene data show CDR1 as SGHNT and CDR2 as YYREEE (reference sequence). The CDR3 consists of 15 residues. The CDR3 DNA reads as TGTGCCAGCAGCTTGGACAGGGGGCAAAATTCACCCCTCCACTTT. Amino acids: CASSLDRGQNSPLHF.

The gene calls are TRBV5-5 and TRBJ2-1; D possibly corresponds to TRBD2 (6 bases). Trimming removed 4 bases at V and 2 bases at J, with 10 bases between. The CDR3 contains 14 residues. From germline, CDR1 is SGHKS and CDR2 YYEKEE (reference sequence). CDR3 amino acids: CASSPGGTYNEQFF. The CDR3 coding sequence is TGTGCCAGCAGCCCCGGGGGAACCTACAATGAGCAGTTCTTC.

V usage is TRBV5-8 and J usage is TRBJ2-1; TRBD2 agrees at 11 bases. The CDR3 totals 16 residues. Germline CDR1 SGHTS, CDR2 YDEGEE. With V trimmed by 5 bases and J by 4 bases, 8 bases remained unmatched. CDR3 amino acids: CASSFAGLAEYNEQFF. CDR3 bases: TGTGCCAGCAGTTTTGCGGGACTAGCGGAGTACAATGAGCAGTTCTTC.

The chain uses TRBV27 and TRBJ1-4, with 9 positions matching TRBD1. V lost 4 bases and J lost 8; bases outside the gene matches: 5. The V gene's germline CDR1 is MNHEY and CDR2 SMNVEV (reference sequence). CDR3 length: 14 residues. The CDR3 sequence is CASSWGTGREKLFF. Here the CDR3 DNA reads TGTGCCAGCAGTTGGGGGACAGGGCGGGAAAAACTGTTTTTT.

This rearrangement joins TRBV4-2 to TRBJ1-5, with D perhaps matching TRBD1 (5 bases). With 1 base removed from V and 6 bases from J, the gap between germline ends came to 7 bases. Germline V gene lookup returns CDR1 LGHNA and CDR2 YNFKEQ. The CDR3 loop spans 13 amino acids. CDR3 sequence reads: CASSQGRGQPQHF. The CDR3 nucleotides are TGTGCCAGCAGCCAAGGAAGGGGTCAGCCCCAGCATTTT.

V and J are TRBV4-1 and TRBJ1-4; 9 nucleotides line up with TRBD1. Per the germline V gene, CDR1 is MGHRA and CDR2 is YSYEKL. The CDR3 has 13 amino acids. The ends lost 2 bases at V and 11 bases at J; junction bases unmatched: 3. CDR3 in amino acids: CASSQRTGDKLFF. The CDR3 DNA reads as TGCGCCAGCAGCCAACGGACAGGGGACAAACTGTTTTTT.

This chain joins TRBV7-6 and TRBJ2-1; tentative D call: TRBD2 (6 bases). CDR3 length: 17 amino acids. Deletions cut 5 bases from V and 0 bases from J, with 17 bases between. Germline V gives CDR1 SGHVS, CDR2 FNYEAQ. The CDR3 coding sequence is TGTGCCAGCAGCCCCTCCTATGTGGGACTCTCCTACAATGAGCAGTTCTTC. Protein: CASSPSYVGLSYNEQFF.

The V gene is TRBV5-1, the J gene TRBJ2-7, with TRBD1 matching over 7 bases. This CDR3 spans 15 amino acids. Germline V gene lookup returns CDR1 SGHRS and CDR2 YFSETQ. Unmatched junction bases numbered 12, after V lost 4 bases and J lost 5 bases. CDR3 sequence: CASSLNLGQYNEQYF. The CDR3 nucleotides read TGCGCCAGCAGCCTAAACCTGGGACAGTACAACGAGCAGTACTTC.

J is TRBJ2-1 and V is TRBV2; the match to TRBD1 covers 10 bases. V was clipped by 8 bases and J by 4 bases; unmatched bases: 11. CDR3 size: 16 residues. Looked up from germline, CDR1 is SNHLY and CDR2 is FYNNEI. The CDR3: CASSPRGDRGYNEQFF. DNA for the CDR3: TGTGCCAGCTCTCCGCGGGGGGACAGGGGTTACAATGAGCAGTTCTTC. The entire variable domain, with the rest obtained from reference TRBV2 and TRBJ2-1, is as follows: EPEVTQTPSHQVTQMGQEVILRCVPISNHLYFYWYRQILGQKVEFLVSFYNNEISEKSEIFDDQFSVERPDGSNFTLKIRSTKLEDSAMYFCASSPRGDRGYNEQFFGPGTRLTVL.

This rearrangement joins TRBV4-1 to TRBJ1-2; D remains unclear. Trimming cost V 0 bases and J 7 bases, with 12 bases left between them. This CDR3 is built from 14 residues. Germline V gene data show CDR1 as MGHRA and CDR2 as YSYEKL. CDR3 residues: CASSQEGYSGGYTF. The CDR3, as DNA: TGCGCCAGCAGCCAAGAGGGGTATAGCGGTGGCTACACCTTC.

This chain connects TRBV6-2 or TRBV6-3 to TRBJ2-7, with D maybe TRBD2 (6 bases). Germline V lookup: CDR1 MNHEY, CDR2 SVGEGT. Deletions cut 0 bases from V and 7 bases from J, with 16 bases between. The CDR3 has 15 residues. The CDR3 is CASSYSNAGRREQYF. The DNA for the CDR3 is TGTGCCAGCAGTTACTCGAACGCCGGGAGACGGGAGCAGTACTTC.

This chain connects TRBV4-1 to TRBJ2-1, with D tentatively TRBD2 (7 bases). Germline V gives CDR1 MGHRA, CDR2 YSYEKL. CDR3 length: 15 residues. Trimming took off 4 bases at V and 8 bases at J, with 18 bases between the two ends. CDR3 sequence reads: CASSRLGGQVDEQFF. CDR3 sequence (DNA): TGCGCCAGCAGCCGCCTGGGGGGGCAGGTCGATGAGCAGTTCTTC.

The rearrangement joins TRBV29-1 to TRBJ2-1, with D maybe TRBD2 (5 bases). Per the germline V gene, CDR1 is SQVTM and CDR2 is ANQGSEA. The CDR3 contains 13 residues. V was clipped by 2 bases and J by 13 bases, with 18 bases between them. CDR3 amino acids: CSVEQFTAGYQFF. The CDR3, as DNA: TGCAGCGTTGAACAATTCACCGCGGGCTATCAGTTCTTC.

The rearrangement uses TRBV6-1 and TRBJ1-2; D might be TRBD1 (5 bases). The V end lost 2 bases, the J end lost 5 bases, and 18 bases lay between the germline ends. Germline V lookup: CDR1 MNHNS, CDR2 SASEGT. The CDR3 consists of 16 residues. The CDR3, as DNA: TGTGCCAGCAGTGAAAGTATGGGAGGGGTTCAATATGGCTACACCTTC. Amino acids: CASSESMGGVQYGYTF.

This chain links TRBV4-2 with TRBJ1-2; D gene ambiguous. The CDR3 runs to 15 residues. Germline V gene data show CDR1 as LGHNA and CDR2 as YNFKEQ. V was shortened by 0 bases and J by 7 bases, with 15 bases between the two germline ends. CDR3 sequence reads: CASSQDQREVGGYTF. CDR3 coding DNA: TGTGCCAGCAGCCAAGACCAGCGGGAAGTTGGTGGCTACACCTTC.

This chain joins TRBV11-2 and TRBJ1-5; unclear D gene. Germline V gene lookup returns CDR1 SGHAT and CDR2 FQNNGV. Deletions cut 0 bases from V and 5 bases from J, with 8 bases between. The CDR3 runs 14 residues. The CDR3 DNA follows: TGTGCCAGCAGCTTAGACAGAAAAGATCAGCCCCAGCATTTT. It is translated as CASSLDRKDQPQHF.

This clone appeared once. This chain links TRBV23-1 with TRBJ1-2, with D tentatively TRBD1 (5 bases). TRBV23-1 is an ORF, with its function uncertain. This CDR3 is 17 amino acids long. V was pared by 1 base and J by 4 bases, with 19 bases between. In nucleotides, the CDR3 is TGCGCCAGCAGTCAATTTTACCCTGCGGGGCGGTCCTATGGCTACACCTTC. Translated, it gives CASSQFYPAGRSYGYTF.

The sample holds a few counts of this clone. The genes are TRBV19 and TRBJ1-4, with a possible D match to TRBD1 (5 bases). CDR1 is LNHDA, CDR2 SQIVND, per germline (reference sequence). V gave up 7 bases and J gave up 0 bases, with 6 bases separating them. The CDR3 is 13 residues long. The CDR3 sequence is CASTGATNEKLFF. The CDR3 bases are TGTGCCAGTACGGGGGCAACTAATGAAAAACTGTTTTTT.

The CDR3 loop reads CASVVEGPYGYTF. The CDR3 region has the DNA TGTGCCAGCGTTGTGGAGGGCCCATATGGCTACACCTTC. This chain uses TRBV2 with TRBJ1-2; D not resolved. From germline, CDR1 is SNHLY and CDR2 FYNNEI. The CDR3 covers 13 residues. The V end lost 8 bases, the J end lost 5 bases, and 15 bases lay between the germline ends.

The chain employs TRBV20-1 and TRBJ2-5; D remains ambiguous. In germline, CDR1 is DFQATT, CDR2 SNEGSKA (reference sequence). Trimming cost V 3 bases and J 2 bases, with 7 bases left between them. CDR3 size: 12 residues. The DNA of the CDR3 is TGCAGTGCTAGTACCGAGCAAGAGACCCAGTACTTC. Translation gives CSASTEQETQYF.

The chain employs TRBV5-6 and TRBJ1-1; 9 nucleotides match TRBD1. CDR3 length equals 15 residues. Germline CDR1 is SGHDT and CDR2 is YYEEEE. The V gene end was trimmed by 1 base and the J gene end by 4 bases; junction bases not matched to a gene: 5. This CDR3 reads CASSLRGQGSTEAFF. CDR3 sequence (DNA): TGTGCCAGCAGCTTGAGAGGACAGGGGAGCACTGAAGCTTTCTTT.

The rearrangement uses TRBV4-3 and TRBJ2-2; D may be TRBD2 (6 bases). The CDR3 runs to 16 residues. V lost 2 bases, J lost 1 base, and 11 bases lay in between. Germline values: CDR1 LGHNA, CDR2 YSLEER. CDR3 DNA: TGCGCCAGCAGCCAATCTTGGCGGGGGAACACCGGGGAGCTGTTTTTT. This encodes CASSQSWRGNTGELFF.

In its sample, this clone was seen once. The chain employs TRBV11-2 and TRBJ2-3, with 8 positions matching TRBD1. Losses at the gene ends were 5 bases for V and 3 bases for J; bases not matched to a gene: 10. Per germline, CDR1 SGHAT and CDR2 FQNNGV. The CDR3 covers 16 residues. CDR3 sequence reads: CASSLNTGQGTDTQYF. CDR3 coding DNA: TGTGCCAGCAGCCTAAACACCGGACAGGGAACAGATACGCAGTATTTT. Based on the CDR3 plus reference TRBV11-2 and TRBJ2-3, the full variable domain is EAGVAQSPRYKIIEKRQSVAFWCNPISGHATLYWYQQILGQGPKLLIQFQNNGVVDDSQLPKDRFSAERLKGVDSTLKIQPAKLEDSAVYLCASSLNTGQGTDTQYFGPGTRLTVL.

The chain is built from TRBV25-1 and TRBJ1-5, with D possibly being TRBD1 (5 bases). CDR3 length: 18 residues. V lost 9 bases and J lost 2, with 26 bases in between. CDR1 MGHDK and CDR2 SYGVNS come from the germline V gene. Here the CDR3 DNA reads TGTGCCAGTACCTGCCCCGTGGAAGGGGAGGGTTGCAATCAGCCCCAGCATTTT. It yields the protein CASTCPVEGEGCNQPQHF.